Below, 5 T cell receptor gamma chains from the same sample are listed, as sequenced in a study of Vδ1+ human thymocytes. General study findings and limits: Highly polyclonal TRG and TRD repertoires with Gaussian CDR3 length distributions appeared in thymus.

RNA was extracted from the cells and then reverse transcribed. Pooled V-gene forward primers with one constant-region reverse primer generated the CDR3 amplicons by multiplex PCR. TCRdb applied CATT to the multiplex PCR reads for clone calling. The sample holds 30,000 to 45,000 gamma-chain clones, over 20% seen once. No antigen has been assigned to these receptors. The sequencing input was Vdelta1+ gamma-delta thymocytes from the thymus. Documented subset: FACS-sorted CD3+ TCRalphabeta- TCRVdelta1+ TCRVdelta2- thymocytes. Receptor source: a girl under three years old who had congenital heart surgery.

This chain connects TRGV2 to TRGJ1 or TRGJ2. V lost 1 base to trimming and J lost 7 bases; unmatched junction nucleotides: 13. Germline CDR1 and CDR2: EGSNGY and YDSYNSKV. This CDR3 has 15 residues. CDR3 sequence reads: CATWDGSGGEYKKLF. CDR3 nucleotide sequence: TGTGCCACCTGGGACGGCTCAGGGGGGGAATATAAGAAACTCTTT.

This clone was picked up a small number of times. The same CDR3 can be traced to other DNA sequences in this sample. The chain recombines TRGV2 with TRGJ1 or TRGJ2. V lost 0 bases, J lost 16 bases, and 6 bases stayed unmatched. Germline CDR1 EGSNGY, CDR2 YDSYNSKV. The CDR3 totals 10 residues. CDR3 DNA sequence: TGTGCCACCTGGGACGGGCCCCTTCTCTTT. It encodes CATWDGPLLF.

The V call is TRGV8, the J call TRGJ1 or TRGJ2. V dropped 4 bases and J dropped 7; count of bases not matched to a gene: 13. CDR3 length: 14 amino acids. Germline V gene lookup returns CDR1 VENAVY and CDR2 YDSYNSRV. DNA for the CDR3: TGTGCCACCTGGGACCCCTCCCTGCGGTATAAGAAACTCTTT. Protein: CATWDPSLRYKKLF.

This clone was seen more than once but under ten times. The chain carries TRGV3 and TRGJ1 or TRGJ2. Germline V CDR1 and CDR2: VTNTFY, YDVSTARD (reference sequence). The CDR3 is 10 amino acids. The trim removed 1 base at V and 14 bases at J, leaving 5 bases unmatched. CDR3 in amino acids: CATWDRPELF. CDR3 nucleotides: TGTGCCACCTGGGACAGACCAGAACTCTTT.

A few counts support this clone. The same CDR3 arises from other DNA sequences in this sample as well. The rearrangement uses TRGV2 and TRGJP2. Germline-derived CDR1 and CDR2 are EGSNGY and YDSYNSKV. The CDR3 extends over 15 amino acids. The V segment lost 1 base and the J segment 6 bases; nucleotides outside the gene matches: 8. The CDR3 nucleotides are TGTGCCACCTGGGACGGCCGGGGGGGTGATTGGATCAAGACGTTT. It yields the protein CATWDGRGGDWIKTF.